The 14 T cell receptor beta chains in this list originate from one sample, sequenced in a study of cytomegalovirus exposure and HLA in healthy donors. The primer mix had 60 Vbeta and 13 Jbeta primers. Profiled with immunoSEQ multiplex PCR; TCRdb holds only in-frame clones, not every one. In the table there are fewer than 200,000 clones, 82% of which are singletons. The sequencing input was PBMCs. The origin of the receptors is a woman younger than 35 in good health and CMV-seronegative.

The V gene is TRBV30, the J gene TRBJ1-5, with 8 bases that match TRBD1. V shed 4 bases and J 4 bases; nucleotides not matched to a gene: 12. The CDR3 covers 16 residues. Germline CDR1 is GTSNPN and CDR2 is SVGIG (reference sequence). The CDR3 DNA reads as TGTGCCTGGAACCCTACTACAGGGGGATGGAATCAGCCCCAGCATTTT. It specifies CAWNPTTGGWNQPQHF.

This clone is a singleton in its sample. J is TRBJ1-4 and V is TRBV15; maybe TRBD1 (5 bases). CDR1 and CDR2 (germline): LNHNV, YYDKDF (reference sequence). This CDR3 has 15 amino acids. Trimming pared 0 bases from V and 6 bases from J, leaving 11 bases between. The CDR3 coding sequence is TGTGCCACCAGCAGAGAAGGGCAGGGCGATGAAAAACTGTTTTTT. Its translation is CATSREGQGDEKLFF.

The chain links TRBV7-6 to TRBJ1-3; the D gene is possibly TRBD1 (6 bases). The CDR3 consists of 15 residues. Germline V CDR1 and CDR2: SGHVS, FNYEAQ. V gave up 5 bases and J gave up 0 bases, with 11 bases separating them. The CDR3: CASSPTGFSGNTIYF. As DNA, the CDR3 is TGTGCCAGCAGCCCGACAGGTTTCTCTGGAAACACCATATATTTT.

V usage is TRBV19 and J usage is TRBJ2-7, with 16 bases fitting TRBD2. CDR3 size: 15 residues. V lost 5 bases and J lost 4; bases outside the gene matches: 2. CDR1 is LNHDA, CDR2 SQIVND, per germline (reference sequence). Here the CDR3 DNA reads TGTGCCAGTAGTGTGGGACTAGCGGGAGGGTACGAGCAGTACTTC. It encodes CASSVGLAGGYEQYF. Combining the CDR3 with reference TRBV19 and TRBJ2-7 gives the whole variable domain DGGITQSPKYLFRKEGQNVTLSCEQNLNHDAMYWYRQDPGQGLRLIYYSQIVNDFQKGDIAEGYSVSREKKESFPLTVTSAQKNPTAFYLCASSVGLAGGYEQYFGPGTRLTVT.

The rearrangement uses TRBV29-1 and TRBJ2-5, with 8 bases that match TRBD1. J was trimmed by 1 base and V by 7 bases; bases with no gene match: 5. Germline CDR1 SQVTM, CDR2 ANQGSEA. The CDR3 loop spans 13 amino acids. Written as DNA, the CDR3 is TGCAGCGCCCGGACAGGGATCCAAGAGACCCAGTACTTC. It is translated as CSARTGIQETQYF.

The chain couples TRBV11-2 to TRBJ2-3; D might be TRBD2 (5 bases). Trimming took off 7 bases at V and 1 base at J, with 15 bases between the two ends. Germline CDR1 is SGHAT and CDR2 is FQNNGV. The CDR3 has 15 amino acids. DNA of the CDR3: TGTGCCAGCACTACTCCGGGGTTGGGCACAGATACGCAGTATTTT. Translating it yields CASTTPGLGTDTQYF.

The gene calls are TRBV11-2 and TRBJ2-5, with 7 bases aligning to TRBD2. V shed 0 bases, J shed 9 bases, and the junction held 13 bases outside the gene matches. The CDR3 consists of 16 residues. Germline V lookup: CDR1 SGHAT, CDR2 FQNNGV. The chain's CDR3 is CASSLDRDQSGKSQYF. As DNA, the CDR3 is TGTGCCAGCAGCTTAGATAGGGATCAGAGCGGGAAGTCCCAGTACTTC.

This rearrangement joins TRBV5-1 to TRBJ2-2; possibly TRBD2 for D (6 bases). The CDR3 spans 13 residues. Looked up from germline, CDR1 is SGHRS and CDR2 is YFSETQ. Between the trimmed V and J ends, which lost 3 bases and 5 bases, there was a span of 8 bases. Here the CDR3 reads CASSWAGTGELFF. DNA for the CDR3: TGCGCCAGCAGCTGGGCGGGAACCGGGGAGCTGTTTTTT.

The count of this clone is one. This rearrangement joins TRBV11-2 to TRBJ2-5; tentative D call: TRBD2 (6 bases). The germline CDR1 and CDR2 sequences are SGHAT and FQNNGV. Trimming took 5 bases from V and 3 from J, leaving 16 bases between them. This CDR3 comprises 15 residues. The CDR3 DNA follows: TGTGCCAGCAGCCCCGTTCGGACTACGAAAGAGACCCAGTACTTC. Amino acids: CASSPVRTTKETQYF.

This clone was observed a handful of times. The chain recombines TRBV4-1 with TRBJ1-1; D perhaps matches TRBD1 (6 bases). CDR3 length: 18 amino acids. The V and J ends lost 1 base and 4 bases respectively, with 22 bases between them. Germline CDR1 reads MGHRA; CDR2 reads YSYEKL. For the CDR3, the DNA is TGCGCCAGCAGCCAAGGGGGGCAGGGAAATCCGCGAATCACTGAAGCTTTCTTT. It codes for CASSQGGQGNPRITEAFF.

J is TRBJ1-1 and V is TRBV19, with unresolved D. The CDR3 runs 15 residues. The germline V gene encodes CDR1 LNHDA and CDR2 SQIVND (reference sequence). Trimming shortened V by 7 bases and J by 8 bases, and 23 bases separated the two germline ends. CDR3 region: CASTHPREGIYEAFF. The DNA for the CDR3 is TGTGCCAGTACCCACCCGAGGGAAGGGATCTACGAAGCTTTCTTT.

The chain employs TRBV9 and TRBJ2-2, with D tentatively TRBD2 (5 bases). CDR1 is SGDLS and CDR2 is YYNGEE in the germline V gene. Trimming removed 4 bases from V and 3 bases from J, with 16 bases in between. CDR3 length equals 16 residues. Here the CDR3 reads CASSPPGSEYTGELFF. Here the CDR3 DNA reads TGTGCCAGCAGCCCTCCCGGTAGCGAGTACACCGGGGAGCTGTTTTTT.

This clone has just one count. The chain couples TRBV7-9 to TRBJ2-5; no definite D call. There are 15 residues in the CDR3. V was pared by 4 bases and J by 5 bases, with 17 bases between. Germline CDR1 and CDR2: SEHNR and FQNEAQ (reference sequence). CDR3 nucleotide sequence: TGTGCCAGCAGCTCCCTCTCCAGATTCATCGAGACCCAGTACTTC. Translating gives CASSSLSRFIETQYF.

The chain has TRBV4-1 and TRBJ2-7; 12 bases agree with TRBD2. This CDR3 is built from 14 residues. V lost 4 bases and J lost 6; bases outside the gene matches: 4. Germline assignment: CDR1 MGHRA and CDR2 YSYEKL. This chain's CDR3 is CASSPTTSGSEQYF. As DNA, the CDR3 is TGCGCCAGCAGCCCTACGACTAGCGGGAGCGAGCAGTACTTC.